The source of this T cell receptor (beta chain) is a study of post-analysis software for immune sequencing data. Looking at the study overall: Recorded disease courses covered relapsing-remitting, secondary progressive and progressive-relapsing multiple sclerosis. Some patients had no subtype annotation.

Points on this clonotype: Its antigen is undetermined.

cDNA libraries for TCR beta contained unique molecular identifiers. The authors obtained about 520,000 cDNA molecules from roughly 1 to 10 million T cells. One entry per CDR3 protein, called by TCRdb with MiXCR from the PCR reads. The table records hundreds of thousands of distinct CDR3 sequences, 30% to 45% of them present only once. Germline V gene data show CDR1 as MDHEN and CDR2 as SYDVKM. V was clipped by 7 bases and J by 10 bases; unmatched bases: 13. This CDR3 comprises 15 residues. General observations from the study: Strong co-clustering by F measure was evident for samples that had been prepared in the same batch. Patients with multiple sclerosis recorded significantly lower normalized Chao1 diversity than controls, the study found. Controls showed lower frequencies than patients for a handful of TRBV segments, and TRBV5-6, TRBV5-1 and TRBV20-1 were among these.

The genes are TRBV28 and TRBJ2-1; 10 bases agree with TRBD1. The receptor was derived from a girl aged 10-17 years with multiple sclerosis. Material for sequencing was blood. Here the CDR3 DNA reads TGTGCCAGCATTTTCGGGGACAGGGGCCCCCTAGAGCAGTTCTTC. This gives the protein CASIFGDRGPLEQFF. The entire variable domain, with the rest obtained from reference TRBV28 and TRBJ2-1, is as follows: DVKVTQSSRYLVKRTGEKVFLECVQDMDHENMFWYRQDPGLGLRLIYFSYDVKMKEKGDIPEGYSVSREKKERFSLILESASTNQTSMYLCASIFGDRGPLEQFFGPGTRLTVL.